These T cell receptor beta chains were read from a single sample in a study. Via MiXCR, TCRdb re-called the 5' RACE reads, giving one row per CDR3 protein. Seen here are 35,000 to 45,000 distinct CDR3 sequences, around 23% observed once, and the top ten hold over 3.5%. Material: Tregs sorted from a lymph node. The receptors originated from a female donor with breast cancer. Both conserved end residues are trimmed from each CDR3. The order of the fields is V gene, J gene, clone size, CDR3 protein. Expanded clones get a size class; other rows say once, few or many, or leave the size out.

V gene: TRBV6-5; J gene: TRBJ1-2; clone size: many; CDR3 protein: ASSYSTGAGYGYT
V gene: TRBV10-3; J gene: TRBJ1-3; clone size: many; CDR3 protein: AISEIDRPGNTIY
V gene: TRBV28; J gene: TRBJ2-3; clone size: -; CDR3 protein: ASSLGQPRDTQY
V gene: TRBV29-1; J gene: TRBJ2-3; clone size: many; CDR3 protein: SQLGTSTDTQY
V gene: TRBV4-1; J gene: TRBJ2-2; clone size: many; CDR3 protein: ASSLTVNTGELF
V gene: TRBV20-1; J gene: TRBJ2-1; clone size: many; CDR3 protein: SARGLVENEQF
V gene: TRBV20-1; J gene: TRBJ2-7; clone size: -; CDR3 protein: SARTSGINYEQY
V gene: TRBV6-5; J gene: TRBJ2-2; clone size: few; CDR3 protein: ASAISGGVAGELF
V gene: TRBV5-1; J gene: TRBJ2-3; clone size: many; CDR3 protein: ASSLVGGPLSTDTQY
V gene: TRBV7-9; J gene: TRBJ2-4; clone size: -; CDR3 protein: ASSLGPGGRENIQY
V gene: TRBV6-5; J gene: TRBJ2-1; clone size: -; CDR3 protein: ASTKQGSGEQF
V gene: TRBV6-1; J gene: TRBJ2-5; clone size: few; CDR3 protein: AGTLERGRGYQETQY
V gene: TRBV7-9; J gene: TRBJ1-2; clone size: few; CDR3 protein: ASSRGQVLANYGYT
V gene: TRBV28; J gene: TRBJ2-2; clone size: -; CDR3 protein: TSSLQVHVRELF
V gene: TRBV7-7; J gene: TRBJ2-2; clone size: many; CDR3 protein: ASSLDLGGTGELF
V gene: TRBV20-1; J gene: TRBJ2-1; clone size: few; CDR3 protein: SAQKITSGRYNEQF
V gene: TRBV5-1; J gene: TRBJ2-1; clone size: many; CDR3 protein: ASSLLAGGGYNEQF
V gene: TRBV7-9; J gene: TRBJ2-5; clone size: -; CDR3 protein: ASSDLGQGKETQY
V gene: TRBV20-1; J gene: TRBJ2-7; clone size: many; CDR3 protein: SAPLTSGISYEQY
V gene: TRBV20-1; J gene: TRBJ2-5; clone size: many; CDR3 protein: SAARGRPLGETQY
V gene: TRBV20-1; J gene: TRBJ2-1; clone size: -; CDR3 protein: SARDYQRVNNEQF
V gene: TRBV15; J gene: TRBJ1-5; clone size: many; CDR3 protein: ATSRGDGDQPQH
V gene: TRBV7-9; J gene: TRBJ1-1; clone size: few; CDR3 protein: ASSLSSWQGYTEAF
V gene: TRBV4-2; J gene: TRBJ2-1; clone size: few; CDR3 protein: ASSQERGGVWYNEQF
V gene: TRBV5-1; J gene: TRBJ2-1; clone size: -; CDR3 protein: ASSSPSGSVEQF
V gene: TRBV6-2/TRBV6-3; J gene: TRBJ2-7; clone size: -; CDR3 protein: ASSYSRSLYEQY
V gene: TRBV11-2; J gene: TRBJ2-5; clone size: -; CDR3 protein: ASSGGRGMYQETQY
V gene: TRBV2; J gene: TRBJ2-5; clone size: -; CDR3 protein: ASRGTSGSETQY
V gene: TRBV3-1; J gene: TRBJ2-1; clone size: few; CDR3 protein: ASSTTLQRGNEQF
V gene: TRBV29-1; J gene: TRBJ2-1; clone size: -; CDR3 protein: SVGVWMQDNEQF
V gene: TRBV13; J gene: TRBJ2-2; clone size: -; CDR3 protein: ASSYRQGPPTGELF
V gene: TRBV2; J gene: TRBJ2-3; clone size: -; CDR3 protein: ASSEEGQGGDTQY
V gene: TRBV29-1; J gene: TRBJ2-7; clone size: many; CDR3 protein: SAEGTPDGEQY
V gene: TRBV5-6; J gene: TRBJ2-7; clone size: many; CDR3 protein: ASSLGDRTYEQY
V gene: TRBV7-9; J gene: TRBJ1-1; clone size: many; CDR3 protein: ASTRQGGRNTEAF
V gene: TRBV6-1; J gene: TRBJ1-2; clone size: many; CDR3 protein: ASSELTGQGYT
V gene: TRBV9; J gene: TRBJ2-5; clone size: few; CDR3 protein: ASSAGDTDKETQY
V gene: TRBV24-1; J gene: TRBJ2-1; clone size: many; CDR3 protein: ATSWNNEQF
V gene: TRBV6-5; J gene: TRBJ2-7; clone size: many; CDR3 protein: ASSYSRAYYEQY
V gene: TRBV7-9; J gene: TRBJ2-5; clone size: many; CDR3 protein: ASSFWGETQY
V gene: TRBV27; J gene: TRBJ1-5; clone size: many; CDR3 protein: ASSLLGVSQPQH
V gene: TRBV20-1; J gene: TRBJ1-2; clone size: many; CDR3 protein: SMDSTYGYT
V gene: TRBV6-2/TRBV6-3; J gene: TRBJ1-1; clone size: many; CDR3 protein: ASSWTGRRAF
V gene: TRBV5-1; J gene: TRBJ1-2; clone size: many; CDR3 protein: ASSPDRAGYT
V gene: TRBV7-6; J gene: TRBJ2-1; clone size: -; CDR3 protein: ASSRPGGPYNEQF
V gene: TRBV4-1; J gene: TRBJ2-1; clone size: few; CDR3 protein: ASSENRYNEQF
V gene: TRBV9; J gene: TRBJ1-1; clone size: -; CDR3 protein: TSSVTSANTEAF
V gene: TRBV5-1; J gene: TRBJ2-5; clone size: -; CDR3 protein: ASSPGVGVETQY
V gene: TRBV13; J gene: TRBJ2-1; clone size: many; CDR3 protein: ASSHSPSLEQF
V gene: TRBV12-3/TRBV12-4; J gene: TRBJ2-1; clone size: -; CDR3 protein: ASSGPNNEQF
V gene: TRBV12-3/TRBV12-4; J gene: TRBJ2-5; clone size: many; CDR3 protein: ASSSGQGQY
V gene: TRBV6-1; J gene: TRBJ2-1; clone size: -; CDR3 protein: ASSETTYYNEQF
V gene: TRBV20-1; J gene: TRBJ1-1; clone size: many; CDR3 protein: SATGPPNTEAF
V gene: TRBV12-3/TRBV12-4; J gene: TRBJ1-5; clone size: many; CDR3 protein: ASSTGGQPQH